These T cell receptor beta chains were read from a single sample in a study of control samples from healthy donors and cancer patients. Assay: immunoSEQ multiplex PCR; the TCRdb copy retains only in-frame clones and omits some. Among about 98,000 clones, 82% were seen once, and the ten largest hold roughly 2%. The material sequenced was blood. The receptors shown here come from a man aged 60 to 69 in good health. CDR3s include the opening cysteine and the closing phenylalanine or tryptophan. The order of the fields is V gene, CDR3 length, J gene, D gene, clone size, CDR3 protein, CDR3 DNA. The D gene is left open where the match is weak. Some rows have no size entry. The others give once, few or many, or a class for an expanded clone.

TRBV6-2/TRBV6-3,15,TRBJ1-5,.,once,CASSPSTGVIQPQHF,TGTGCCAGCAGTCCCTCGACAGGAGTTATACAGCCCCAGCATTTT
TRBV28,15,TRBJ1-4,.,.,CASIFTGASNEKLFF,TGTGCCAGCATTTTTACCGGGGCCTCTAATGAAAAACTGTTTTTT
TRBV4-1,13,TRBJ2-1,.,.,CASSPFWSNEQFF,TGCGCCAGCAGCCCGTTTTGGAGCAATGAGCAGTTCTTC
TRBV6-1,13,TRBJ1-1,.,many,CASSEQGYTEAFF,TGTGCCAGCAGTGAACAGGGCTACACTGAAGCTTTCTTT
TRBV4-1,15,TRBJ2-7,TRBD1,.,CASSQGQGARGEQYF,TGCGCCAGCAGCCAAGGACAGGGGGCGCGGGGCGAGCAGTACTTC
TRBV9,16,TRBJ2-7,TRBD1,.,CASSLPRDSATYEQYF,TGTGCCAGCAGCCTCCCTCGGGACAGCGCAACCTACGAGCAGTACTTC
TRBV6-5,12,TRBJ2-7,.,once,CAVHKTSSEQYF,TGTGCCGTCCATAAGACTAGTTCCGAGCAGTACTTC
TRBV25-1,15,TRBJ2-2,.,.,CASSETGRDTGELFF,TGTGCCAGCAGTGAAACAGGGAGGGACACCGGGGAGCTGTTTTTT
TRBV5-1,17,TRBJ2-5,TRBD2,.,CASSVGLAGGSQETQYF,TGCGCCAGCAGCGTAGGACTAGCGGGGGGTTCCCAAGAGACCCAGTACTTC
TRBV9,14,TRBJ1-1,TRBD1,.,CASSVGQGASEAFF,TGTGCCAGCAGCGTAGGACAGGGAGCCTCTGAAGCTTTCTTT
TRBV6-5,13,TRBJ2-1,.,.,CASKGAGYNEQFF,TGTGCCAGCAAGGGGGCGGGATACAATGAGCAGTTCTTC
TRBV2,13,TRBJ2-3,TRBD2,.,CASGGLAGETQYF,TGTGCCAGCGGGGGACTAGCGGGAGAAACGCAGTATTTT
TRBV5-1,16,TRBJ2-3,TRBD2,.,CASSPLTSGSTDTQYF,TGCGCCAGCAGCCCTCTGACTAGCGGTAGCACAGATACGCAGTATTTT
TRBV15,15,TRBJ2-7,TRBD1,.,CATSRDPRTGDEQYF,TGTGCCACCAGCAGAGATCCCCGGACAGGGGACGAGCAGTACTTC
TRBV7-9,15,TRBJ2-7,.,.,CASSLQRGEFREQYF,TGTGCCAGCAGCTTACAGAGAGGAGAATTTCGCGAGCAGTACTTC
TRBV29-1,13,TRBJ1-3,TRBD1,.,CSVAQGRGNTIYF,TGCAGCGTGGCACAGGGGAGAGGAAACACCATATATTTT
TRBV10-1,13,TRBJ1-6,.,.,CASSETANSPLHF,TGCGCCAGCAGTGAGACTGCGAATTCACCCCTCCACTTT
TRBV5-6,12,TRBJ2-3,.,.,CASRGGGYTQYF,TGTGCCAGCAGGGGAGGGGGATATACGCAGTATTTT
TRBV27,16,TRBJ2-3,TRBD2,.,CASSLSRTSFGDTQYF,TGTGCCAGCAGTTTATCCCGGACTAGTTTTGGGGATACGCAGTATTTT
TRBV5-4,15,TRBJ2-3,.,.,CASSRSGSSTDTQYF,TGTGCCAGCAGCCGGAGCGGATCTAGCACAGATACGCAGTATTTT
TRBV2,15,TRBJ1-5,.,few,CASKGDSGGNQPQHF,TGTGCCAGCAAAGGGGACTCCGGGGGCAATCAGCCCCAGCATTTT
TRBV5-6,18,TRBJ1-2,.,.,CASSLVSGANYSPYGYTF,TGTGCCAGCAGCTTGGTATCAGGGGCGAATTATTCCCCCTATGGCTACACCTTC
TRBV2,17,TRBJ2-1,TRBD2,.,CASHLVRLALSYNEQFF,TGTGCCAGCCATCTAGTGAGACTAGCCCTTTCCTACAATGAGCAGTTCTTC
TRBV6-5,15,TRBJ1-2,.,once,CASSYSGSLAYGYTF,TGTGCCAGCAGTTACTCGGGCAGCCTGGCCTATGGCTACACCTTC
TRBV3-1/TRBV3-2,15,TRBJ1-2,.,.,CASSQNPSGDYGYTF,TGTGCCAGCAGCCAAAATCCGTCCGGGGATTATGGCTACACCTTC
TRBV19,12,TRBJ1-2,.,.,CASSIAGLGYTF,TGTGCCAGTAGTATAGCAGGGTTGGGCTACACCTTC
TRBV11-2,16,TRBJ2-7,TRBD2,.,CASSSWTSGHTYEQYF,TGTGCCAGCAGCTCCTGGACTAGCGGACACACCTACGAGCAGTACTTC
TRBV7-9,14,TRBJ2-1,TRBD2,once,CAIQSGSGLNEQFF,TGTGCCATACAGAGCGGGAGCGGGTTGAATGAGCAGTTCTTC
TRBV5-6,14,TRBJ1-1,.,.,CASSWEGRPTEAFF,TGTGCCAGCAGCTGGGAGGGCAGGCCCACTGAAGCTTTCTTT
TRBV7-9,13,TRBJ1-1,.,.,CASSLDMNTEAFF,TGTGCCAGCAGTCTCGATATGAACACTGAAGCTTTCTTT
TRBV14,14,TRBJ2-5,TRBD1,.,CASSPTYDRGAQYF,TGTGCCAGCAGCCCTACCTACGACAGGGGAGCCCAGTACTTC
TRBV27,14,TRBJ2-1,TRBD1,once,CASSRIGTGNEQFF,TGTGCCAGCAGCCGTATTGGGACAGGGAATGAGCAGTTCTTC
TRBV9,16,TRBJ2-2,.,.,CASSVGWTTNTGELFF,TGTGCCAGCAGCGTAGGATGGACCACGAACACCGGGGAGCTGTTTTTT
TRBV6-1,17,TRBJ1-4,.,.,CASSDLRGGSRYEKLFF,TGTGCCAGCAGTGACCTCCGGGGGGGGTCTAGGTATGAAAAACTGTTTTTT
TRBV27,14,TRBJ2-3,.,.,CASSFTVSTDTQYF,TGTGCCAGCAGTTTTACGGTTAGCACAGATACGCAGTATTTT